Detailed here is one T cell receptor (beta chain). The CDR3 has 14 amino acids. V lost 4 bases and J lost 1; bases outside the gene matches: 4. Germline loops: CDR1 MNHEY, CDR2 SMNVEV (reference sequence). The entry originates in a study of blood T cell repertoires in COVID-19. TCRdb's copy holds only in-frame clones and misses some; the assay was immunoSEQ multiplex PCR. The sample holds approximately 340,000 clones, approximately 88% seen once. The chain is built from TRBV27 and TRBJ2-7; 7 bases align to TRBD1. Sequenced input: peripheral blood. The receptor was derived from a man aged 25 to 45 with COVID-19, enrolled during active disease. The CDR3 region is CASSWTGSSYEQYF. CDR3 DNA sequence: TGTGCCAGCAGTTGGACAGGCTCTTCCTACGAGCAGTACTTC.